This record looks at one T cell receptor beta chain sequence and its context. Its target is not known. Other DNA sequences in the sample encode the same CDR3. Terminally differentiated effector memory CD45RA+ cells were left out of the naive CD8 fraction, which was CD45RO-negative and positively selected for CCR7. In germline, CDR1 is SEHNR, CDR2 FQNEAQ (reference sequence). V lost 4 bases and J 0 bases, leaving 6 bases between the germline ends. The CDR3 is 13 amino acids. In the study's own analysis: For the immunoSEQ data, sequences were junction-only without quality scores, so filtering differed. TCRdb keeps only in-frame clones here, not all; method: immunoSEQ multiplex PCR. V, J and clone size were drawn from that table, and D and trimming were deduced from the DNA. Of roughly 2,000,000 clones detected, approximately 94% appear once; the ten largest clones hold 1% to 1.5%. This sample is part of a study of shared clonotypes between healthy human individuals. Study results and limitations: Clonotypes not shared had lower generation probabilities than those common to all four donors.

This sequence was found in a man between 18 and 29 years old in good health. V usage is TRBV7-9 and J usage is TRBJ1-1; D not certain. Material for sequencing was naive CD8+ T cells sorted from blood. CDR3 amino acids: CASSSSMNTEAFF. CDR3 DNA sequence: TGTGCCAGCAGCTCTTCAATGAACACTGAAGCTTTCTTT.